A selection of T cell receptor beta chains follows, all from one sample in a study of blood T cell repertoires in COVID-19. TCRdb's copy holds only in-frame clones and misses some; the assay was immunoSEQ multiplex PCR. The sample lists hundreds of thousands of clones; 85% to 90% were seen once. The sequencing input was peripheral blood. Receptors originate from a woman between 18 and 29 years old with acute or convalescent COVID-19. Both conserved end residues are part of each CDR3. A D gene is named only where the DNA matches it firmly. Expanded clones get a size class; other rows say once, few or many, or leave the size out.

j_gene,v_gene,abundance,d_gene,CDR3aa,CDR3nt
TRBJ2-1,TRBV10-3,NA,NA,CAINQGYNEQFF,TGTGCCATCAATCAGGGCTACAATGAGCAGTTCTTC
TRBJ2-1,TRBV5-6,NA,NA,CASSFTYNEQFF,TGTGCCAGCAGCTTTACCTACAATGAGCAGTTCTTC
TRBJ1-2,TRBV30,NA,NA,CAWSTGQRFGYTF,TGTGCCTGGAGTACGGGACAAAGATTTGGCTACACCTTC
TRBJ1-5,TRBV30,NA,NA,CAWSDGNFNQPQHF,TGTGCCTGGAGTGACGGGAATTTCAATCAGCCCCAGCATTTT
TRBJ2-7,TRBV5-1,NA,NA,CASSTGGRQGPYEQYF,TGCGCCAGCAGCACGGGGGGTCGACAGGGGCCCTACGAGCAGTACTTC
TRBJ2-2,TRBV4-3,NA,TRBD1,CASSQDLRGHGGELFF,TGCGCCAGCAGCCAAGATCTCAGGGGGCATGGCGGGGAGCTGTTTTTT
TRBJ1-1,TRBV30,NA,TRBD1,CAWSSWTGGFRTEAFF,TGTGCCTGGAGTAGCTGGACAGGAGGTTTTCGGACTGAAGCTTTCTTT
TRBJ1-2,TRBV5-5,NA,NA,CASSPRTSWGYTF,TGTGCCAGCAGTCCCCGGACATCATGGGGCTACACCTTC
TRBJ2-7,TRBV10-3,NA,NA,CAISGGYEQYF,TGTGCCATCAGCGGGGGCTACGAGCAGTACTTC
TRBJ2-1,TRBV13,NA,TRBD2,CASSLGRLTSVNEQFF,TGTGCCAGCAGCTTAGGCCGGTTAACTAGCGTCAATGAGCAGTTCTTC
TRBJ2-4,TRBV3-1/TRBV3-2,NA,NA,CASSPNLLLAKNIQYF,TGTGCCAGCAGCCCCAACCTATTACTAGCCAAAAACATTCAGTACTTC
TRBJ1-1,TRBV29-1,NA,NA,CSGVQGSEAFF,TGCAGCGGCGTCCAGGGTAGTGAAGCTTTCTTT
TRBJ2-1,TRBV11-2,NA,NA,CASRETTSGFF,TGTGCCAGCAGGGAGACCACCTCCGGGTTCTTC
TRBJ1-2,TRBV5-1,NA,NA,CASSLGAGVGDGYTF,TGCGCCAGCAGCTTGGGCGCAGGGGTAGGGGATGGCTACACCTTC
TRBJ2-3,TRBV5-1,once,NA,CASSLESGETDTQYF,TGCGCCAGCAGCTTGGAGTCAGGGGAGACAGATACGCAGTATTTT
TRBJ1-5,TRBV27,NA,TRBD1,CASSLDRDRGAGGNQPQHF,TGTGCCAGCAGTTTGGATAGGGACAGGGGCGCCGGGGGCAATCAGCCCCAGCATTTT
TRBJ2-3,TRBV6-4,few,TRBD2,CASSDSAGGHTDTQYF,TGTGCCAGCAGTGACTCTGCGGGGGGACACACAGATACGCAGTATTTT
TRBJ1-5,TRBV10-2,NA,NA,CASSATGLGNQPQHF,TGCGCCAGCAGTGCTACCGGGTTGGGCAATCAGCCCCAGCATTTT
TRBJ1-1,TRBV24-1,NA,NA,CATSDAPWAVGSNTEAFF,TGTGCCACCAGTGATGCCCCGTGGGCTGTAGGCTCGAACACTGAAGCTTTCTTT
TRBJ2-3,TRBV7-2,NA,NA,CASSPDWGADTQYF,TGTGCCAGCAGCCCCGACTGGGGAGCAGATACGCAGTATTTT
TRBJ1-1,TRBV9,NA,NA,CASSKGGRTEAFF,TGTGCCAGCAGCAAGGGAGGGAGGACTGAAGCTTTCTTT
TRBJ1-5,TRBV2,once,NA,CASSVGALGQPQHF,TGTGCCAGCAGTGTTGGGGCTTTGGGGCAGCCCCAGCATTTT
TRBJ1-1,TRBV5-4,NA,TRBD1,CASRPWGTGGPFF,TGTGCCAGCAGACCTTGGGGGACAGGGGGCCCTTTCTTT
TRBJ1-2,TRBV6-5,NA,NA,CASSSPNRANYGYTF,TGTGCCAGCAGTTCCCCCAACCGCGCTAACTATGGCTACACCTTC